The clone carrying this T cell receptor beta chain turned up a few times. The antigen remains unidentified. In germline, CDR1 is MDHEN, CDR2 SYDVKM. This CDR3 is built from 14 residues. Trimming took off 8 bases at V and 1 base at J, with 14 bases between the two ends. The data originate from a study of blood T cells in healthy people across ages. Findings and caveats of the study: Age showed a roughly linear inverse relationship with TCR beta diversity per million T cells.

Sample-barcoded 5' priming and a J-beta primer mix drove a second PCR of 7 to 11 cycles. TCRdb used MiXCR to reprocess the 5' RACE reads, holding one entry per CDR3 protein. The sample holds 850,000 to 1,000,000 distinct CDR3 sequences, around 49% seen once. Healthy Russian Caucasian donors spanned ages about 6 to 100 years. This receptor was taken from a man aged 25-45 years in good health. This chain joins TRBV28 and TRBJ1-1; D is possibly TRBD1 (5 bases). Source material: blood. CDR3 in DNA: TGTGCCAGCGGGCGGGGAGGGACGAACACTGAAGCTTTCTTT. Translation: CASGRGGTNTEAFF.